The following is a TCR beta chain sequence with its context. Its antigen is not identified. The assay was immunoSEQ multiplex PCR, and TCRdb's table has in-frame clones only and misses some. Of tens of thousands of clones in the sample, roughly 80% are singletons; the top ten hold 2.6%. This sample is part of a study of radiotherapy plus CTLA-4 blockade in lung cancer. The junction had 6 bases not matched to a gene; V was cut back by 1 base and J by 5 bases. CDR1 is SGHVS and CDR2 is FQNEAQ in the germline V gene. CDR3 size: 15 residues. Overall study results and limits: Early blood T cell clone changes and increased post-radiation serum interferon-beta were reportedly the strongest response predictors.

This clonotype originated in a human donor with non-small cell lung cancer whose response to radiotherapy plus ipilimumab could not be evaluated. This chain links TRBV7-8 with TRBJ2-7; 9 nucleotides align to TRBD1. The source material was peripheral blood, sampled from a patient treated with radiotherapy plus ipilimumab. The CDR3 sequence is CASSLVAGTGNEQYF. The DNA for the CDR3 is TGTGCCAGCAGCTTAGTGGCGGGGACAGGGAACGAGCAGTACTTC.